These 32 T cell receptor beta chains share one sample of origin, sequenced in a study of cytomegalovirus exposure and HLA in healthy donors (dated by TCRdb to the late 2010s). Library preparation used the immunoSEQ multiplex PCR assay. For the multiplex PCR, a mixture combining 60 forward primers for TCR Vbeta segments and 13 reverse primers for TCR Jbeta segments was used. In TCRdb, the immuneACCESS table is reduced to in-frame sequences with V and J assigned. These tables do not hold every clone; where another copy was compared, an unresolved V gene accounts for under half, and the others remain unexplained. This sample holds 150,000 to 200,000 clones; 75% to 90% were observed only once. 4.1% of the sample rests with the top ten. Sequenced: PBMCs. These receptors all stem from a man between 45 and 60 years old in good health and CMV-seropositive.

A remark on this clone: The same CDR3 also results from other DNA sequences found in this sample. The rearrangement links TRBV27 to TRBJ2-7; D call uncertain. V lost 5 bases and J 3 bases, leaving 8 bases between the germline ends. The germline V gene has CDR1 MNHEY and CDR2 SMNVEV (reference sequence). The CDR3 is made up of 12 amino acids. The CDR3 loop is CASSPSGYEQYF. The CDR3 nucleotides read TGTGCCAGCAGTCCCTCCGGCTACGAGCAGTACTTC.

DNA for the CDR3: TGTGCCAGCAGCGCAGGGCTCTATGGCTACACCTTC. Amino acids: CASSAGLYGYTF. V gene TRBV2 combines with J gene TRBJ1-2, with a possible D match to TRBD1 (5 bases). The germline V and J ends were trimmed by 6 bases and 4 bases, with 9 bases remaining between them. The CDR3 runs 12 residues. Germline V gene data show CDR1 as SNHLY and CDR2 as FYNNEI.

V and J are TRBV6-5 and TRBJ1-1; 7 bases match TRBD1. The CDR3 has 14 amino acids. With 4 bases clipped from V and 6 bases from J, the junction kept 8 bases outside the gene matches. From germline, CDR1 is MNHEY and CDR2 SVGAGI. The CDR3 nucleotides read TGTGCCAGCAGTTCGCCGCGGCAGGGGGCTGAAGCTTTCTTT. It codes for CASSSPRQGAEAFF.

The chain joins TRBV9 to TRBJ2-7, with a tentative D call TRBD2 (5 bases). The germline V gene has CDR1 SGDLS and CDR2 YYNGEE. This CDR3 is 15 amino acids long. Trimming stripped 0 bases from V and 5 bases from J, with 15 bases between. DNA of the CDR3: TGTGCCAGCAGCGTAGGCCCGGGATCCCTGGACGAGCAGTACTTC. It is translated as CASSVGPGSLDEQYF.

The J gene is TRBJ2-1, the V gene TRBV6-4; a weak D match, TRBD2 (5 bases). CDR1 and CDR2 (germline): MRHNA, SNTAGT. V lost 4 bases and J lost 9, with 13 bases in between. The CDR3 length is 13 residues. CDR3 DNA sequence: TGTGCCAGCAGTGCAACTAGTACCGCTGAGCAGTTCTTC. Translation gives CASSATSTAEQFF.

The rearrangement uses TRBV6-5 and TRBJ2-3; 8 bases fit TRBD2. The germline V gene encodes CDR1 MNHEY and CDR2 SVGAGI. Trimming cost V 8 bases and J 6 bases; bases outside gene matches: 4. The CDR3 totals 12 residues. As DNA, the CDR3 is TGTGCCAGCCTCGGGGGGGCCGATACGCAGTATTTT. This gives the protein CASLGGADTQYF.

Only a few counts were recorded for this clone. V is TRBV6-5 and J is TRBJ1-1; 7 nucleotides align to TRBD1. From germline, CDR1 is MNHEY and CDR2 SVGAGI. The V and J ends lost 5 bases and 5 bases, in that order; junction bases with no gene match: 11. This CDR3 has 15 residues. Here the CDR3 reads CASSPLTGIGTEAFF. The CDR3 DNA follows: TGTGCCAGCAGTCCCCTGACAGGGATCGGGACTGAAGCTTTCTTT.

A word on this clone: This CDR3 is also generated by other DNA sequences in the sample. The V call is TRBV11-2, the J call TRBJ1-1, with 10 bases identical to TRBD1. The junction had 4 bases not matched to a gene; V was cut back by 2 bases and J by 4 bases. The CDR3 sequence is 15 residues long. CDR1 and CDR2 (germline): SGHAT, FQNNGV. The chain's CDR3 is CASSLSGQGVTEAFF. Here the CDR3 DNA reads TGTGCCAGCAGCTTATCTGGACAGGGGGTCACTGAAGCTTTCTTT.

This clone has just one count. No conserved phenylalanine or tryptophan is present at the end of the CDR3, so a read error is the likely explanation. The rearrangement links TRBV10-3 to TRBJ1-6, with 10 bases identical to TRBD1. The CDR3 is 13 residues long. Germline V gene sequence: CDR1 ENHRY, CDR2 SYGVKD. V shed 7 bases, J shed 8 bases, and the junction held 2 bases outside the gene matches. The CDR3 spells CAITGTGDSPLHL. In DNA, the CDR3 is TGTGCCATCACCGGGACAGGGGATTCACCCCTCCACCTT.

The gene calls are TRBV5-1 and TRBJ2-5, with 7 bases identical to TRBD1. The J call may be faulty, since TRBJ2-7 better matches the DNA end. Per the germline V gene, CDR1 is SGHRS and CDR2 is YFSETQ. This CDR3 spans 14 amino acids. This CDR3 reads CASSPGTEAYEQYF. DNA of the CDR3: TGCGCCAGCAGCCCGGGGACAGAAGCCTACGAGCAGTACTTC.

V usage is TRBV2 and J usage is TRBJ1-5, with D maybe TRBD1 (5 bases). Between the trimmed V and J ends, which lost 9 bases and 7 bases, there was a span of 16 bases. The CDR3 has 13 amino acids. CDR1 is SNHLY, CDR2 FYNNEI, per germline. The CDR3 region has the DNA TGTGCCAGTCGTCAGGGTTCCGGGCAGCCCCAGCATTTT. This translates into CASRQGSGQPQHF. The full variable domain, completed using reference TRBV2 and TRBJ1-5, is EPEVTQTPSHQVTQMGQEVILRCVPISNHLYFYWYRQILGQKVEFLVSFYNNEISEKSEIFDDQFSVERPDGSNFTLKIRSTKLEDSAMYFCASRQGSGQPQHFGDGTRLSIL.

In its sample, this clone was seen once. In DNA, the CDR3 is TGTGCCAGCAGCTTAGCTATAGACAGCCATCGGCCCCAGCATTTT. This encodes CASSLAIDSHRPQHF. This sequence joins TRBV7-8 and TRBJ1-5; TRBD1 is a possible D gene (5 bases). Per the germline V gene, CDR1 is SGHVS and CDR2 is FQNEAQ. The length of the CDR3 is 15 residues. V lost 0 bases and J lost 9, with 15 bases in between.

The chain couples TRBV5-1 to TRBJ2-3; D is possibly TRBD1 (6 bases). The CDR3 covers 15 residues. With 1 base removed from V and 2 bases from J, the gap between germline ends came to 11 bases. CDR1 and CDR2 (germline): SGHRS, YFSETQ. The CDR3, as DNA: TGCGCCAGCAGCTTGATGGACAGAAACACAGATACGCAGTATTTT. Its protein is CASSLMDRNTDTQYF. The full variable domain, with the rest looked up from reference TRBV5-1 and TRBJ2-3, is KAGVTQTPRYLIKTRGQQVTLSCSPISGHRSVSWYQQTPGQGLQFLFEYFSETQRNKGNFPGRFSGRQFSNSRSEMNVSTLELGDSALYLCASSLMDRNTDTQYFGPGTRLTVL.

The rearrangement links TRBV2 to TRBJ2-2; 9 bases agree with TRBD2. The germline CDR1 and CDR2 sequences are SNHLY and FYNNEI. This CDR3 region has 17 residues. J was trimmed by 2 bases and V by 3 bases; bases with no gene match: 7. This chain's CDR3 is CASSEFGTSRNTGELFF. The CDR3, as DNA: TGTGCCAGCAGTGAGTTCGGGACTAGCAGAAACACCGGGGAGCTGTTTTTT.

The chain employs TRBV25-1 and TRBJ2-7, with 10 positions matching TRBD1. V lost 3 bases, J lost 7 bases, and 9 bases stayed unmatched. CDR1 and CDR2 (germline): MGHDK, SYGVNS. This CDR3 has 15 amino acids. This chain's CDR3 is CASSDGGTGVEEQYF. As DNA, the CDR3 is TGTGCCAGCAGTGATGGGGGGACAGGGGTCGAGGAGCAGTACTTC.

The CDR3 loop is CASSWGLPNTGELFF. The CDR3 region has the DNA TGTGCCAGCAGCTGGGGACTTCCGAACACCGGGGAGCTGTTTTTT. This chain connects TRBV7-6 to TRBJ2-2; tentatively, D is TRBD2 (6 bases). There are 15 residues in the CDR3. Germline CDR1 and CDR2: SGHVS and FNYEAQ. Trimming left V 4 bases short and J 0 bases short, with 9 bases between.

This clone was seen only a few times. The chain couples TRBV5-6 to TRBJ1-2; 10 nucleotides line up with TRBD1. The germline V gene has CDR1 SGHDT and CDR2 YYEEEE. The CDR3 has 15 amino acids. V was pared by 4 bases and J by 6 bases, with 9 bases of the junction left unmatched. The CDR3: CASSRPGQGIDGYTF. CDR3 in DNA: TGTGCCAGCAGCAGACCGGGACAGGGGATCGATGGCTACACCTTC. The whole variable domain, filled in from reference TRBV5-6 and TRBJ1-2, reads DAGVTQSPTHLIKTRGQQVTLRCSPKSGHDTVSWYQQALGQGPQFIFQYYEEEERQRGNFPDRFSGHQFPNYSSELNVNALLLGDSALYLCASSRPGQGIDGYTFGSGTRLTVV.

The chain recombines TRBV28 with TRBJ2-7; the D gene is possibly TRBD1 (5 bases). CDR1 MDHEN and CDR2 SYDVKM come from the germline V gene. The V end lost 5 bases, the J end lost 5 bases, and 7 bases lay between the germline ends. This CDR3 is built from 11 residues. The CDR3 loop reads CASSRGNEQYF. The CDR3 nucleotides read TGTGCCAGCAGTAGGGGTAACGAGCAGTACTTC.

The chain links TRBV28 to TRBJ1-2; D gene ambiguous. Germline assignment: CDR1 MDHEN and CDR2 SYDVKM. Trimming took 3 bases from V and 6 from J, leaving 5 bases between them. The CDR3 has 11 amino acids. DNA of the CDR3: TGTGCCAGCAGTTTGCGCGATGGCTACACCTTC. Protein: CASSLRDGYTF.

The chain joins TRBV25-1 to TRBJ2-1; TRBD2 aligns across 7 bases. The CDR3 runs 11 residues. CDR1 is MGHDK and CDR2 is SYGVNS in the germline V gene. The trim removed 3 bases at V and 10 bases at J, leaving 0 bases unmatched. The CDR3 loop reads CASSEGLEQFF. The CDR3 nucleotides read TGTGCCAGCAGTGAGGGACTAGAGCAGTTCTTC.

This sequence joins TRBV7-3 and TRBJ1-6; 8 bases are shared with TRBD1. From germline, CDR1 is SGHTA and CDR2 FQGTGA. The CDR3 contains 14 residues. The V gene end was trimmed by 4 bases and the J gene end by 6 bases; junction bases not matched to a gene: 2. CDR3 sequence (DNA): TGTGCCAGCAGCTACGGACAGGGTAATTCACCCCTCCACTTT. It specifies CASSYGQGNSPLHF.

The chain recombines TRBV2 with TRBJ2-3; TRBD1 matches 9 bases. The CDR3 has 13 residues. With 3 bases clipped from V and 5 bases from J, the junction kept 0 bases outside the gene matches. CDR1 and CDR2 (germline): SNHLY, FYNNEI. This chain's CDR3 is CASSEDRGDTQYF. The CDR3 nucleotides read TGTGCCAGCAGTGAGGACAGGGGAGATACGCAGTATTTT.

This clone was counted between two and nine times. The chain combines TRBV18 with TRBJ2-7, with 8 bases identical to TRBD1. J gave up 4 bases and V 2 bases, and 7 bases lay outside the gene matches. CDR1 is KGHSH, CDR2 LQKENI, per germline. The CDR3 consists of 15 residues. CDR3 in amino acids: CASSPGTGGPYEQYF. In DNA form, the CDR3 reads TGTGCCAGCTCACCAGGTACAGGGGGACCGTACGAGCAGTACTTC.

This clone was detected only a few times. This sequence joins TRBV6-5 and TRBJ2-5; D perhaps matches TRBD1 (6 bases). The J call may be in error: the DNA end matches TRBJ2-7 better. Germline values: CDR1 MNHEY, CDR2 SVGAGI. The CDR3 consists of 14 residues. For the CDR3, the DNA is TGTGCCAGCAGTTACGGGACAAATTCATACGAGCAGTACTTC. Residues: CASSYGTNSYEQYF.

The CDR3 spells CASRSGQGQGYTF. The CDR3 DNA reads as TGTGCCAGCAGGTCGGGACAGGGCCAGGGCTACACCTTC. The chain recombines TRBV6-1 with TRBJ1-2; 9 bases map to TRBD1. Trimming at V came to 6 bases and at J to 8 bases, leaving 7 bases not matched to a gene. The CDR3 is 13 amino acids. CDR1 MNHNS and CDR2 SASEGT come from the germline V gene.

The chain combines TRBV6-5 with TRBJ2-5; a possible D gene is TRBD1 (5 bases). CDR1 and CDR2 from the germline V gene are MNHEY and SVGAGI. V lost 0 bases, J lost 5 bases, and 10 bases lay in between. This CDR3 is built from 14 residues. CDR3 sequence: CASSYSPKGETQYF. DNA for the CDR3: TGTGCCAGCAGTTACTCGCCCAAGGGGGAGACCCAGTACTTC.

V gene TRBV28 combines with J gene TRBJ1-1, with TRBD1 identical over 7 bases. This CDR3 is 14 amino acids long. Trimming removed 4 bases from V and 10 bases from J; junction bases left unmatched: 12. Germline V gene sequence: CDR1 MDHEN, CDR2 SYDVKM. The CDR3 coding sequence is TGTGCCAGCAGTTCTCCCGACGACAGGGTTTTAGCTTTCTTT. Translated: CASSSPDDRVLAFF. The variable domain in full, with the rest retrieved from reference TRBV28 and TRBJ1-1, is DVKVTQSSRYLVKRTGEKVFLECVQDMDHENMFWYRQDPGLGLRLIYFSYDVKMKEKGDIPEGYSVSREKKERFSLILESASTNQTSMYLCASSSPDDRVLAFFGQGTRLTVV.

The chain recombines TRBV27 with TRBJ1-1, with unresolved D. CDR1 MNHEY and CDR2 SMNVEV come from the germline V gene (reference sequence). Deletions cut 3 bases from V and 5 bases from J, with 19 bases between. The CDR3 loop spans 16 amino acids. CDR3 DNA sequence: TGTGCCAGCAGTTTCAGCGGGTACGTCACTTGGACTGAAGCTTTCTTT. As protein: CASSFSGYVTWTEAFF.

A remark on this clone: One end of the junction is discordant with germline, which a read error may explain. The chain employs TRBV7-9 and TRBJ1-6; 7 nucleotides match TRBD1. Germline CDR1 and CDR2: SEHNR and FQNEAQ (reference sequence). The CDR3 extends over 15 amino acids. The CDR3 protein is CSSSSPGGDNSPLHF. The CDR3 DNA follows: TGTTCCAGCAGCTCCCCAGGGGGAGATAATTCACCCCTCCACTTT.

V gene TRBV28 combines with J gene TRBJ2-7; 10 bases match TRBD2. This CDR3 comprises 15 residues. Germline CDR1 and CDR2: MDHEN and SYDVKM. V trimming: 4 bases; J trimming: 1 base; junction bases outside the gene matches: 4. The CDR3 nucleotides are TGTGCCAGCAGTTCGGGACTAGCGTATTCCTACGAGCAGTACTTC. Translation gives CASSSGLAYSYEQYF.

This chain connects TRBV7-6 to TRBJ2-7; 9 nucleotides agree with TRBD1. Losses at the gene ends were 5 bases for V and 3 bases for J; bases not matched to a gene: 5. The germline CDR1 and CDR2 sequences are SGHVS and FNYEAQ. The CDR3 has 14 residues. In nucleotides, the CDR3 is TGTGCCAGCAGCCGCGGGACAGGGATCTACGAGCAGTACTTC. Its translation: CASSRGTGIYEQYF.

J is TRBJ1-4 and V is TRBV27, with D possibly matching TRBD1 (5 bases). The CDR3 contains 18 residues. The V gene lost 6 bases and the J gene lost 2 bases, with 22 bases spanning the gap. Germline values: CDR1 MNHEY, CDR2 SMNVEV (reference sequence). CDR3 nucleotides: TGTGCCAGCAGCCACTTTGGGCGTAAATGGGGCACTAATGAAAAACTGTTTTTT. As protein: CASSHFGRKWGTNEKLFF.